This T cell receptor beta chain emerged from a study of shared clonotypes between healthy human individuals. Deep-level settings were used for running the assay. Using immunoSEQ multiplex PCR, the repertoire was profiled, and TCRdb retains in-frame clones only, with some absent. Here the sample spans over 1.5 million clones, around 98% being singletons. With regard to this clone: Its antigen remains unidentified.

Broader study findings: Estimated richness values were generally larger in naive subsets than in memory subsets. Researchers sampled blood only, noting tissue repertoires likely differ. Around 5% of naive CD4 clonotypes were common to a handful of donors.

CDR1 and CDR2 (germline): KGHSH, LQKENI. V lost 2 bases, J lost 3 bases, and 15 bases lay in between. The CDR3 covers 16 residues. The source of this sequence is a man aged 25 to 40 in good health. This rearrangement joins TRBV18 to TRBJ2-3; D gene ambiguous. The sample was naive CD4+ T cells sorted from blood. Regarding subset: CD45RA+ positively selected. CDR3 coding DNA: TGTGCCAGCTCACCAATCTTTTCGACGGGTACAGATACGCAGTATTTT. It is translated as CASSPIFSTGTDTQYF.